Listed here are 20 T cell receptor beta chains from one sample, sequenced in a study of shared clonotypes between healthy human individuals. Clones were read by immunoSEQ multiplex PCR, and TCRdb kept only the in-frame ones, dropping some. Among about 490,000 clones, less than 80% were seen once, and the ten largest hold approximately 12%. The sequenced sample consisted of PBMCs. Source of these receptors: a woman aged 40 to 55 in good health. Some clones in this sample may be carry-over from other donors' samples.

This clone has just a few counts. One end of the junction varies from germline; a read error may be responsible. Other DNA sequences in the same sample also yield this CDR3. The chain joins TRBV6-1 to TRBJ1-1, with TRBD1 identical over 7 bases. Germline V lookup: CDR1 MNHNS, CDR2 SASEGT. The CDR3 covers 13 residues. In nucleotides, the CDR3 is TGTGCCAGCAGCGACAGGGAGAACACTGAAGCTCTCTTT. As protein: CASSDRENTEALF.

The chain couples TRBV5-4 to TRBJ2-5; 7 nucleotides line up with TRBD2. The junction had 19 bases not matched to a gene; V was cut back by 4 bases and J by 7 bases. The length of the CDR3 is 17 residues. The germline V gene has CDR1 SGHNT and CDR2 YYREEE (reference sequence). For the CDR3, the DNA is TGTGCCAGCAGCCTGGGGGGGTCGCGGGAGCGGGGAGCGACCCAGTACTTC. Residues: CASSLGGSRERGATQYF.

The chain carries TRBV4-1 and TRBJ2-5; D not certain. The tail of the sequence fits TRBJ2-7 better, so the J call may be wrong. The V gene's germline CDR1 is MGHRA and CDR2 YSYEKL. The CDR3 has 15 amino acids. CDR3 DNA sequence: TGCGCCAGCAGCCAGCCGGGCGAGGCGCCCTACGAGCAGTACTTC. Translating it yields CASSQPGEAPYEQYF.

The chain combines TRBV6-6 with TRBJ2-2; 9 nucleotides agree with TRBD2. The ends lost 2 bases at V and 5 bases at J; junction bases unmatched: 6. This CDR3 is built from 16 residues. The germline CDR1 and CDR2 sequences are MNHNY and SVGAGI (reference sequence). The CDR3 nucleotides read TGTGCCAGCAGTTACGGCGGCGGGAGGGGTACCGGGGAGCTGTTTTTT. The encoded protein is CASSYGGGRGTGELFF.

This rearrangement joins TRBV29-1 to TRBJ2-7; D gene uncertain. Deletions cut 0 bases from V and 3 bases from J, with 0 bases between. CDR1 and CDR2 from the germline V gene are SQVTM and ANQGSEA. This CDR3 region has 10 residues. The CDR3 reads CSVEDYEQYF. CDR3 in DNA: TGCAGCGTTGAAGACTACGAGCAGTACTTC.

CDR3 in DNA: TGTGCCAGCAGCGGACCCTATAATTCACCCCTCCACTTT. This sequence encodes CASSGPYNSPLHF. The rearrangement uses TRBV28 and TRBJ1-6; unclear D gene. Trimming shortened V by 6 bases and J by 2 bases, and 5 bases separated the two germline ends. The CDR3 runs to 13 residues. The germline V gene has CDR1 MDHEN and CDR2 SYDVKM.

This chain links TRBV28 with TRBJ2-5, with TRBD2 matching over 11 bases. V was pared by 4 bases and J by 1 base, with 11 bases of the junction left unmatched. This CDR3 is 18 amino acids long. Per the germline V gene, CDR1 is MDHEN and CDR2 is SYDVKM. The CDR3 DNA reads TGTGCCAGCAGTTCCCTTATGGGTAGCGGGAGGGCCCAAGAGACCCAGTACTTC. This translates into CASSSLMGSGRAQETQYF.

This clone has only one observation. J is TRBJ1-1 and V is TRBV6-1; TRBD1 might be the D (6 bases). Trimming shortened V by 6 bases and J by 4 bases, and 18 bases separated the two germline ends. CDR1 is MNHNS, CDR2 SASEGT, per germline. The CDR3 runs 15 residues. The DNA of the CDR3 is TGTGCCAGCAGAGTCCCACAGGGAGGGGGCACTGAAGCTTTCTTT. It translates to CASRVPQGGGTEAFF.

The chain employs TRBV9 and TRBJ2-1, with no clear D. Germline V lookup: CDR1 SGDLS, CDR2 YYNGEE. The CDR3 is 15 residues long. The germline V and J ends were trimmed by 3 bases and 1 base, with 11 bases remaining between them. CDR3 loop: CASSAGPTSYNEQFF. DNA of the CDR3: TGTGCCAGCAGCGCCGGCCCGACTTCCTACAATGAGCAGTTCTTC. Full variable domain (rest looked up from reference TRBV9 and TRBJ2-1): DSGVTQTPKHLITATGQRVTLRCSPRSGDLSVYWYQQSLDQGLQFLIQYYNGEERAKGNILERFSAQQFPDLHSELNLSSLELGDSALYFCASSAGPTSYNEQFFGPGTRLTVL.

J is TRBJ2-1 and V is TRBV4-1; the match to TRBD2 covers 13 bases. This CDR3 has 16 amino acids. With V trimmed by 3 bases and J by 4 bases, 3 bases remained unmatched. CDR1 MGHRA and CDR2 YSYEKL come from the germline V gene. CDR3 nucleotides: TGCGCCAGCAGCCACGGGACTAGCGGGGCTTACAATGAGCAGTTCTTC. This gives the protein CASSHGTSGAYNEQFF.

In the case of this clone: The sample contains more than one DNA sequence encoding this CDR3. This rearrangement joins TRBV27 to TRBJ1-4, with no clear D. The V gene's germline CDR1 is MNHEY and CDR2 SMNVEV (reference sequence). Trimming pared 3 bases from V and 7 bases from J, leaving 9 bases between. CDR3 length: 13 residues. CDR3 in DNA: TGTGCCAGCAGTTTCTCGGGGTTTGAAAAACTGTTTTTT. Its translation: CASSFSGFEKLFF.

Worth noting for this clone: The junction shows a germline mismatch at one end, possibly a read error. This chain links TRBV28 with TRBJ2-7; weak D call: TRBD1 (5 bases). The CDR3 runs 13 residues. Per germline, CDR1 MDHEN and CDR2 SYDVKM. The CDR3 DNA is TGTACCAGCAGTTTCGGCAGGGACTACGAGCAGTACTTC. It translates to CTSSFGRDYEQYF.

The CDR3 coding sequence is TGTGCCAGCAGTCGTCCCGGGACTAGCGGGAGTACCGAGCAGTACTTC. Residues: CASSRPGTSGSTEQYF. The rearrangement links TRBV5-4 to TRBJ2-7, with 14 bases fitting TRBD2. The CDR3 covers 16 residues. Trimming took 5 bases from V and 6 from J; bases not matched to a gene: 10. Per the germline V gene, CDR1 is SGHNT and CDR2 is YYREEE (reference sequence).

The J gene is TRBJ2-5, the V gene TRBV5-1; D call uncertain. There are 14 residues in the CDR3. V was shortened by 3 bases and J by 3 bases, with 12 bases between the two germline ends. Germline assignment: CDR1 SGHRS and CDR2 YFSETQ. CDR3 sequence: CASSSQKGEETQYF. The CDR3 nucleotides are TGCGCCAGCAGCTCACAAAAGGGTGAAGAGACCCAGTACTTC.

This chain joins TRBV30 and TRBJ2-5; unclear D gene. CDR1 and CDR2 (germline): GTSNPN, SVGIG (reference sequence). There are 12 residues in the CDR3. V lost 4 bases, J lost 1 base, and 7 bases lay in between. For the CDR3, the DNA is TGTGCCTGGACGGCCGCCCAAGAGACCCAGTACTTC. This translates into CAWTAAQETQYF.

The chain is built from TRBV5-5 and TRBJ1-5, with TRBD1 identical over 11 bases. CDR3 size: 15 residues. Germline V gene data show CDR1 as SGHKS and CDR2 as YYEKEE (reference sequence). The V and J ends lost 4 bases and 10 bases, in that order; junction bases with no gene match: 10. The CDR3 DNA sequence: TGTGCCAGCAGCCCGGGACAGGGGGGTTTCGGCCCCCAGCATTTT. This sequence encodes CASSPGQGGFGPQHF.

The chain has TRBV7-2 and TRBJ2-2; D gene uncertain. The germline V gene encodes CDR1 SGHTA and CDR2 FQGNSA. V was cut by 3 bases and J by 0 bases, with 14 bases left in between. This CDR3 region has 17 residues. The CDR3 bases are TGTGCCAGCAGCTTGGTCAGCTTCGGCGCGAACACCGGGGAGCTGTTTTTT. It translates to CASSLVSFGANTGELFF.

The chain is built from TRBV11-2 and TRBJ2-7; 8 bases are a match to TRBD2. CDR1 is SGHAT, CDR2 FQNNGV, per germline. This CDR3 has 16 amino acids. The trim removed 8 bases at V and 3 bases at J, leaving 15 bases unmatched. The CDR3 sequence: CASGAPAELAVYEQYF. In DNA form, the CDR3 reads TGTGCCAGCGGAGCCCCCGCGGAACTAGCGGTCTACGAGCAGTACTTC.

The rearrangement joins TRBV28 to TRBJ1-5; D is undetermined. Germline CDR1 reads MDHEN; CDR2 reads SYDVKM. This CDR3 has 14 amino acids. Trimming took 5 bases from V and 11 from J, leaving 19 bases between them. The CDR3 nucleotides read TGTGCCAGCAGTCTAACCCAGACTGGCCCGACCCAGCATTTT. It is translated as CASSLTQTGPTQHF.

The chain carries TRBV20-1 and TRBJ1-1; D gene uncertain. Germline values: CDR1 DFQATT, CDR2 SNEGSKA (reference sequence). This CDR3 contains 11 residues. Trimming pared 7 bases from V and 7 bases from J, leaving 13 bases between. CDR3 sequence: CSGPFRFEAFF. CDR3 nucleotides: TGCAGTGGACCGTTCAGATTTGAAGCTTTCTTT.